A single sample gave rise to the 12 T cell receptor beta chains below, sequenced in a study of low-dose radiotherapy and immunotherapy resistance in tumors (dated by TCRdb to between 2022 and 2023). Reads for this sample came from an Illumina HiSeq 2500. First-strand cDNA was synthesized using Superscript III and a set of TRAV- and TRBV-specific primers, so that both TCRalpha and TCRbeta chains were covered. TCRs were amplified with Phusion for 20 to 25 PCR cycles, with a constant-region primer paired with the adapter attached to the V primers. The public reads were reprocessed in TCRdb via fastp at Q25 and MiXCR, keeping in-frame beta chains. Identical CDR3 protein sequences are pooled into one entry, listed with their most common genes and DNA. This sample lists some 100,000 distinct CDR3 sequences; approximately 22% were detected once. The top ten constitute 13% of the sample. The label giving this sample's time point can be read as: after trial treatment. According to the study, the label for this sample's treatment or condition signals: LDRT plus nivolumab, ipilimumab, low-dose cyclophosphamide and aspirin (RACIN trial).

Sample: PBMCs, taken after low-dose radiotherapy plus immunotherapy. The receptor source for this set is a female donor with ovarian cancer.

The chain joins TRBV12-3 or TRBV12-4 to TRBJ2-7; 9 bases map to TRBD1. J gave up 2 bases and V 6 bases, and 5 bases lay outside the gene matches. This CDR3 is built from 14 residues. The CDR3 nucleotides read TGTGCCAGCAGCCTGGGACAGGGCCCCTACGAGCAGTACTTC. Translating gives CASSLGQGPYEQYF.

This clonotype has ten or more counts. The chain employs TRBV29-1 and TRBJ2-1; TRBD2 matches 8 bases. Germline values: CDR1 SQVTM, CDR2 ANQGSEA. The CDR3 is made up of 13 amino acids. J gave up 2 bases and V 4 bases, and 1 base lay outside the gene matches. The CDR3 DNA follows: TGCAGCGTTGCTAGCGGGCCCTACAATGAGCAGTTCTTC. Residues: CSVASGPYNEQFF.

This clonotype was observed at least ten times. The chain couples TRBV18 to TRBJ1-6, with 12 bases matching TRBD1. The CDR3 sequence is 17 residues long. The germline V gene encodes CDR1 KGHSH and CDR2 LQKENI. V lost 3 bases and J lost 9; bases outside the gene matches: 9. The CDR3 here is CASSPLGQGARISPLHF. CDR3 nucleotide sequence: TGTGCCAGCTCACCTTTGGGACAGGGGGCGCGTATTTCACCCCTCCACTTT.

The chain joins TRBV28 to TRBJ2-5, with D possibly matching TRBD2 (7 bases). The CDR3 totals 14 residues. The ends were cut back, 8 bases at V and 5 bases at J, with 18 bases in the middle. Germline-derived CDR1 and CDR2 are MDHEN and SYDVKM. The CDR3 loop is CASVTGGAGETQYF. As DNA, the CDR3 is TGTGCCAGCGTTACGGGGGGCGCGGGCGAGACCCAGTACTTC.

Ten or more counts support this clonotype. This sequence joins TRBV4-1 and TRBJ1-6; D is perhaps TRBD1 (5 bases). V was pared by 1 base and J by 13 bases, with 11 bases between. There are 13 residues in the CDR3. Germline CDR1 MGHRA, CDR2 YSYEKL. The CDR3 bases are TGCGCCAGCAGCCAAGTGGGGGTTCACCCCCTCCACTTT. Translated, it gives CASSQVGVHPLHF.

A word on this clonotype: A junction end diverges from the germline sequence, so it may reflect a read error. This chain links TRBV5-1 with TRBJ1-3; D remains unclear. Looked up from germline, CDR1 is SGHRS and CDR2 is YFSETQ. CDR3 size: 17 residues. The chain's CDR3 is CASSLLSWARSGNTIYF. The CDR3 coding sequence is TGTGCCAGCAGCTTGTTGTCTTGGGCCCGCTCTGGAAACACCATATATTTT.

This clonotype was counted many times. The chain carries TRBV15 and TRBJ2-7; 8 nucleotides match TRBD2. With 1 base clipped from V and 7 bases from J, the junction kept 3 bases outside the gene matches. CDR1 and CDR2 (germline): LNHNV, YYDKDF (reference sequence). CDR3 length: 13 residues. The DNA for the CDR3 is TGTGCCACCAGCAGAGCGGGGGGGCGAGAGCAGTACTTC. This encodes CATSRAGGREQYF.

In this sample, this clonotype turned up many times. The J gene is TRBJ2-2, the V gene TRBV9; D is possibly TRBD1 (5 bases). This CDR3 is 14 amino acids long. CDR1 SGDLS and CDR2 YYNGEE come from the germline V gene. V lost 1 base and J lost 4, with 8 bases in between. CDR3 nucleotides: TGTGCCAGCAGCGTACAGGGTAGCACCGGGGAGCTGTTTTTT. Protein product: CASSVQGSTGELFF.

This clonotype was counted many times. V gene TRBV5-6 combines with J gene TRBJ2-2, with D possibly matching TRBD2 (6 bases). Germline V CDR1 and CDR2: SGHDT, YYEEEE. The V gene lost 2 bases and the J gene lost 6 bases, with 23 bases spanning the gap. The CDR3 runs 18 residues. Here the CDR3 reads CASSFDDGGVGPAGELFF. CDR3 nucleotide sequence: TGTGCCAGCAGCTTCGACGACGGCGGGGTTGGTCCGGCCGGGGAGCTGTTTTTT.

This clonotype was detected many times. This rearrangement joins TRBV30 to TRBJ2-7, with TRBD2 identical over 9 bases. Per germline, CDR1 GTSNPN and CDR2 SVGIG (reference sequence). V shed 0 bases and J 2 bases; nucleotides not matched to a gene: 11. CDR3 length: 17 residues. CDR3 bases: TGTGCCTGGAGTGTACGCCTTGGTAGCGGGAGTACCTACGAGCAGTACTTC. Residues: CAWSVRLGSGSTYEQYF. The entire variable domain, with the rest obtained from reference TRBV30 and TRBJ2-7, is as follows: SQTIHQWPATLVQPVGSPLSLECTVEGTSNPNLYWYRQAAGRGLQLLFYSVGIGQISSEVPQNLSASRPQDRQFILSSKKLLLSDSGFYLCAWSVRLGSGSTYEQYFGPGTRLTVT.

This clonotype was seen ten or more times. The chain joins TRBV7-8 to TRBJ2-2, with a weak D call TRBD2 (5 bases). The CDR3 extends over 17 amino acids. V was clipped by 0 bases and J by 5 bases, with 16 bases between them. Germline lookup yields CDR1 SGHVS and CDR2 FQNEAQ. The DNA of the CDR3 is TGTGCCAGCAGCTTAGCGCGCGGGCGAATTGGGACCGGGGAGCTGTTTTTT. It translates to CASSLARGRIGTGELFF.

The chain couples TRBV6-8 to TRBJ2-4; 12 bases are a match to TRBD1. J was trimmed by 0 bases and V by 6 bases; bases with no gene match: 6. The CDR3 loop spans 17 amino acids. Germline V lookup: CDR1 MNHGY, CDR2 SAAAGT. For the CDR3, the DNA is TGTGCCAGCAGGGCCGGGACAGGGGGCCTAGCCAAAAACATTCAGTACTTC. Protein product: CASRAGTGGLAKNIQYF.